This TCR beta chain was profiled in a study of vaccination and CD4 T cells after COVID-19. CDR1 is LNHNV and CDR2 is YYDKDF in the germline V gene (reference sequence). The CDR3 consists of 13 residues. The ends lost 5 bases at V and 3 bases at J; junction bases unmatched: 4. The Oncomine TCR Beta short-read assay generated sequence data from the DNA of cultured CD4+ T cells. Using its own MiXCR run on the PCR reads, TCRdb lists one record per CDR3 protein. This sample has roughly 9,900 distinct CDR3 sequences, with about 28% found just once. The treatment denotes: 10-day PBMC culture with coronavirus spike peptide pools or control peptides (ViraFEST assay). This clonotype has just a few counts. Its antigen is as yet unknown.

This sequence was found in a human donor who had recovered from COVID-19. The sample was CD4+ T cells from blood, cultured in vitro. The V call is TRBV15, the J call TRBJ2-7, with 7 positions matching TRBD1. The chain's CDR3 is CATSPGTDYEQYF. The CDR3 nucleotides are TGTGCCACCAGCCCTGGGACAGACTACGAGCAGTACTTC.